The 11 T cell receptor beta chains presented below share a single source sample, sequenced in a study of cytomegalovirus exposure and HLA in healthy donors. Here immunoSEQ multiplex PCR was the method, and the copy in TCRdb shows in-frame clones only, minus some. The sample lists over 200,000 clones, roughly 83% seen once, with roughly an eighth in the top ten. The sequenced material came from PBMCs. The receptors come from a woman in her thirties in good health and CMV-seropositive.

The gene calls are TRBV4-1 and TRBJ2-3; D not certain. The V gene's germline CDR1 is MGHRA and CDR2 YSYEKL. The CDR3 has 12 residues. V was pared by 1 base and J by 6 bases, with 5 bases between. CDR3 DNA sequence: TGCGCCAGCAGCCAAGGCGACGATACGCAGTATTTT. This codes for CASSQGDDTQYF.

This chain links TRBV7-2 with TRBJ1-2, with TRBD1 matching 7 bases. Germline assignment: CDR1 SGHTA and CDR2 FQGNSA. Germline trimming cut 3 bases from V and 8 bases from J; bases unmatched to any gene: 6. The CDR3 runs 13 residues. The CDR3 here is CASSFKGAGGYTF. In DNA, the CDR3 is TGTGCCAGCAGCTTTAAGGGGGCAGGAGGCTACACCTTC. The full variable domain, completed using reference TRBV7-2 and TRBJ1-2, is GAGVSQSPSNKVTEKGKDVELRCDPISGHTALYWYRQSLGQGLEFLIYFQGNSAPDKSGLPSDRFSAERTGGSVSTLTIQRTQQEDSAVYLCASSFKGAGGYTFGSGTRLTVV.

The rearrangement joins TRBV6-6 to TRBJ1-5; D unclear. Trimming pared 2 bases from V and 0 bases from J, leaving 11 bases between. The germline V gene encodes CDR1 MNHNY and CDR2 SVGAGI (reference sequence). This CDR3 is built from 16 residues. The CDR3 loop reads CASSYVSGYSNQPQHF. In DNA, the CDR3 is TGTGCCAGCAGTTACGTATCAGGATATAGCAATCAGCCCCAGCATTTT.

The gene calls are TRBV9 and TRBJ1-3; D ambiguous. With 1 base removed from V and 0 bases from J, the gap between germline ends came to 11 bases. CDR1 is SGDLS and CDR2 is YYNGEE in the germline V gene. The CDR3 length is 16 residues. In DNA, the CDR3 is TGTGCCAGCAGCGTATTAGCGGCGACCTCTGGAAACACCATATATTTT. Its translation is CASSVLAATSGNTIYF. The full variable domain, in which reference TRBV9 and TRBJ1-3 provide the parts outside the CDR3, is DSGVTQTPKHLITATGQRVTLRCSPRSGDLSVYWYQQSLDQGLQFLIQYYNGEERAKGNILERFSAQQFPDLHSELNLSSLELGDSALYFCASSVLAATSGNTIYFGEGSWLTVV.

CDR3: CASSFNEQYF. In nucleotides, the CDR3 is TGTGCCAGCAGTTTCAACGAGCAGTACTTC. This chain uses TRBV28 with TRBJ2-7; D is unclear. V was shortened by 3 bases and J by 5 bases, with 2 bases between the two germline ends. Germline lookup yields CDR1 MDHEN and CDR2 SYDVKM. The CDR3 spans 10 residues.

V gene TRBV28 combines with J gene TRBJ2-7, with D tentatively TRBD2 (7 bases). V was shortened by 6 bases and J by 6 bases, with 15 bases between the two germline ends. The CDR3 has 13 amino acids. Germline lookup yields CDR1 MDHEN and CDR2 SYDVKM. CDR3 in amino acids: CASSLVGGGEQYF. The CDR3 DNA sequence: TGTGCCAGCAGCCTCGTAGGGGGGGGCGAGCAGTACTTC.

On this clone itself: A junction boundary mismatches the germline segment, possibly from a read error. The rearrangement joins TRBV18 to TRBJ1-1; D is uncertain. Germline V gene lookup returns CDR1 KGHSH and CDR2 LQKENI. This CDR3 is 13 amino acids long. CDR3 sequence: CASSPQANSEAFF. CDR3 in DNA: TGTGCCAGCTCACCACAGGCGAACTCTGAAGCTTTCTTT.

The rearrangement links TRBV19 to TRBJ1-2, with D possibly TRBD1 on 6 matching bases. The V and J ends lost 3 bases and 4 bases respectively, with 21 bases between them. CDR1 and CDR2 from the germline V gene are LNHDA and SQIVND (reference sequence). This CDR3 comprises 17 residues. In DNA, the CDR3 is TGTGCCAGTAGTATTCTCCCGCCAGGGGAGAACCTCTATGGCTACACCTTC. It codes for CASSILPPGENLYGYTF.

The chain recombines TRBV6-5 with TRBJ1-1; D is unclear. The V gene lost 6 bases and the J gene lost 5 bases, with 19 bases spanning the gap. Germline CDR1 reads MNHEY; CDR2 reads SVGAGI. The CDR3 totals 15 residues. This CDR3 is CASSPAQDLRTEAFF. The CDR3 DNA sequence: TGTGCCAGCAGCCCTGCCCAGGACCTGCGGACTGAAGCTTTCTTT.

This clone was detected only once. The chain employs TRBV2 and TRBJ2-7, with D possibly being TRBD2 (5 bases). CDR3 length: 15 residues. Looked up from germline, CDR1 is SNHLY and CDR2 is FYNNEI. The ends were cut back, 6 bases at V and 0 bases at J, with 15 bases in the middle. In DNA, the CDR3 is TGTGCCAGCAGGAGGGAAGCGGATAGCTCCTACGAGCAGTACTTC. Amino acid sequence: CASRREADSSYEQYF.

In nucleotides, the CDR3 is TGCGCCAGCAGCATACTAGAACCCCGCACAGATACGCAGTATTTT. It is translated as CASSILEPRTDTQYF. V gene TRBV5-1 combines with J gene TRBJ2-3, with D maybe TRBD2 (5 bases). The CDR3 runs 15 residues. Per the germline V gene, CDR1 is SGHRS and CDR2 is YFSETQ. The germline V and J ends were trimmed by 4 bases and 1 base, with 13 bases remaining between them.